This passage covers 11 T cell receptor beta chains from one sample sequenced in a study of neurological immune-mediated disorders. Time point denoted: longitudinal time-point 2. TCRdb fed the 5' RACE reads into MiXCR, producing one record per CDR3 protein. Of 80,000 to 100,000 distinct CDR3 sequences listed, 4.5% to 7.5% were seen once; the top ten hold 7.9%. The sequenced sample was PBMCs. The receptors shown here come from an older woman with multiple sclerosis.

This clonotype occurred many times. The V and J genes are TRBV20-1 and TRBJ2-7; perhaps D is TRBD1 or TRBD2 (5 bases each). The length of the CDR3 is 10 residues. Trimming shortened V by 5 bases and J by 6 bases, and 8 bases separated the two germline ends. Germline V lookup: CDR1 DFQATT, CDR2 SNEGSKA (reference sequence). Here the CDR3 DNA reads TGCAGTGCTCTGAGGGGCGAGCAGTACTTC. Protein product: CSALRGEQYF.

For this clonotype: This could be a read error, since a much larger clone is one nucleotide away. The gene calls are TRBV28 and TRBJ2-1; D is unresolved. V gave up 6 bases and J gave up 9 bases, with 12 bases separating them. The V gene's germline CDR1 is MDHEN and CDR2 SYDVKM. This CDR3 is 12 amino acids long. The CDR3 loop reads CASSDRVIEQFF. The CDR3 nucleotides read TGTGCCAGCAGCGACCGGGTCATTGAGCAGTTCTTC.

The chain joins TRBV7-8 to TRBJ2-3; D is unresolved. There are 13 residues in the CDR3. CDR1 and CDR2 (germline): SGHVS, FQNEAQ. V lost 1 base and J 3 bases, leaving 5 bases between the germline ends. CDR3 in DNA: TGTGCCAGCAGCTTAGTTAGGACAGATACGCAGTATTTT. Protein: CASSLVRTDTQYF. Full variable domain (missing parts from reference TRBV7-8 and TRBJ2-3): GAGVSQSPRYKVAKRGQDVALRCDPISGHVSLFWYQQALGQGPEFLTYFQNEAQLDKSGLPSDRFFAERPEGSVSTLKIQRTQQEDSAVYLCASSLVRTDTQYFGPGTRLTVL.

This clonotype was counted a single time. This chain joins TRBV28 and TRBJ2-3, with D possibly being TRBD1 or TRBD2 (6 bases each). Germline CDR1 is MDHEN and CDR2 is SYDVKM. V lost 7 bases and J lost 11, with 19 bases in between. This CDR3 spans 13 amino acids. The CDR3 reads CASTRQVPGEQYF. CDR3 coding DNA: TGTGCCAGCACCCGACAGGTCCCGGGGGAGCAGTATTTT.

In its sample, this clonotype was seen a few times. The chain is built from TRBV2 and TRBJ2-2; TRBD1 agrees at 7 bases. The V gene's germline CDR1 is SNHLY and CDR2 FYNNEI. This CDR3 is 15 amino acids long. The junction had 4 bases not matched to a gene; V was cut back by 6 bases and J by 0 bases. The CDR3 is CASRETGANTGELFF. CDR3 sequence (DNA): TGTGCCAGCAGGGAAACAGGGGCGAACACCGGGGAGCTGTTTTTT.

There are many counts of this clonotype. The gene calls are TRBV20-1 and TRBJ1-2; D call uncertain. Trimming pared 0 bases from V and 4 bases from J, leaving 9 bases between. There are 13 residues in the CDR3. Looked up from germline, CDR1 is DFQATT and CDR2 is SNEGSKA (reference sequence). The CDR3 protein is CSARELSFYGYTF. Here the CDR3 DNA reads TGCAGTGCTAGAGAGCTTTCTTTCTATGGCTACACCTTC.

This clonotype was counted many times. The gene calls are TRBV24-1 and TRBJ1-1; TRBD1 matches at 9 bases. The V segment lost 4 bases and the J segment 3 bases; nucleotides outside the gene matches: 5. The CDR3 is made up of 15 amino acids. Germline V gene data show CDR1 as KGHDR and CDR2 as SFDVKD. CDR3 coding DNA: TGTGCCACCAGTGAGGCCACAGGGGGCTACACTGAAGCTTTCTTT. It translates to CATSEATGGYTEAFF.

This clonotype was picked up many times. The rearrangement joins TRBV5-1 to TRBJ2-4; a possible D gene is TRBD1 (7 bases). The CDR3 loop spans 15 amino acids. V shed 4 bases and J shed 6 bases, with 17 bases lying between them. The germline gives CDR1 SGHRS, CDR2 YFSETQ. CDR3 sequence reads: CASSRQGGEGNIQYF. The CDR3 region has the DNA TGCGCCAGCAGCCGGCAGGGGGGCGAGGGAAACATTCAGTACTTC.

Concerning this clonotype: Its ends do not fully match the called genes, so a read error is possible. The CDR3: CATSYKTGNSPLHF. CDR3 nucleotides: TGTGCCACCAGCTACAAGACGGGGAATTCACCCCTCCACTTT. This chain connects TRBV5-5 to TRBJ1-6; D call uncertain. The CDR3 has 14 amino acids. CDR1 is SGHKS and CDR2 is YYEKEE in the germline V gene (reference sequence).

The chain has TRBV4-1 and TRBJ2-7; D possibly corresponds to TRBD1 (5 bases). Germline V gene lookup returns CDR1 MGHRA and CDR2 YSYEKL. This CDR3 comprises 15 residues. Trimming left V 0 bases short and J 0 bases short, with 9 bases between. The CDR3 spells CASSQDTGHSYEQYF. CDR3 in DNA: TGCGCCAGCAGCCAAGATACCGGACACTCCTACGAGCAGTACTTC.

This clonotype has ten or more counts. The CDR3 protein is CASSLSPGTQYF. Here the CDR3 DNA reads TGTGCCAGCAGCCTGAGCCCGGGTACGCAGTATTTT. This rearrangement joins TRBV7-8 to TRBJ2-3; D is unclear. This CDR3 comprises 12 residues. Germline CDR1 SGHVS, CDR2 FQNEAQ. Trimming took 5 bases from V and 8 from J, leaving 11 bases between them. Looking up the rest from reference TRBV7-8 and TRBJ2-3 gives the full variable domain: GAGVSQSPRYKVAKRGQDVALRCDPISGHVSLFWYQQALGQGPEFLTYFQNEAQLDKSGLPSDRFFAERPEGSVSTLKIQRTQQEDSAVYLCASSLSPGTQYFGPGTRLTVL.